The sequence of this T cell receptor (beta chain) was determined in a study of post-analysis software for immune sequencing data. Turning to the study itself: Patients with relapsing-remitting, secondary progressive and progressive-relapsing multiple sclerosis courses were all represented.

General observations from the study: When compared against controls, multiple sclerosis patients showed significantly lower normalized Chao1 diversity. Roughly five TRBV segments, including TRBV5-6, TRBV5-1 and TRBV20-1, were more frequent in patients than controls.

This clonotype showed up just once. Antigen specificity is unknown. The authors incorporated unique molecular identifiers into the TCR beta cDNA libraries. TCRdb re-called the PCR reads through MiXCR, storing one row per CDR3 protein. Among a few hundred thousand distinct CDR3 sequences listed, less than 45% were seen once. Looked up from germline, CDR1 is PRHDT and CDR2 is FYEKMQ (reference sequence). The CDR3 is 12 amino acids. The J segment lost 4 bases and the V segment lost 8 bases, leaving 2 bases of the junction unmatched. The clonotype was recovered from a girl aged 5-17 years with multiple sclerosis. This chain joins TRBV13 and TRBJ2-3; TRBD1 aligns across 8 bases. The sequencing sample was made of blood. DNA for the CDR3: TGTGCCAGCGGACAGGGCCCAGATACGCAGTATTTT. Its translation is CASGQGPDTQYF.